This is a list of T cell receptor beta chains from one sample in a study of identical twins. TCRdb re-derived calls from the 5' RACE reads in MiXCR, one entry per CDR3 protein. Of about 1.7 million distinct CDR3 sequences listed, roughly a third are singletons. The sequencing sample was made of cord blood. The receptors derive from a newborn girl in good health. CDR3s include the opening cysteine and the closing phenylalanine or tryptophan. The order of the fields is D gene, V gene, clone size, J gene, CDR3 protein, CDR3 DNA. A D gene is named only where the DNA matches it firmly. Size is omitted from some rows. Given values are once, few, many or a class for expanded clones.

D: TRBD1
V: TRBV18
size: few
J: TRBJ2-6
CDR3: CASSPRTGSGANVLTF
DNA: TGTGCCAGCTCACCACGGACAGGCTCTGGGGCCAACGTCCTGACTTTC

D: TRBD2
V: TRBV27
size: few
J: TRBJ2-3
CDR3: CASSFSSGGTFTDTQYF
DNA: TGTGCCAGCAGTTTTTCTAGCGGGGGGACTTTCACAGATACGCAGTATTTT

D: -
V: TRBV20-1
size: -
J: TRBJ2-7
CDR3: CSADASATPDEQYF
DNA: TGCAGTGCTGATGCCTCAGCCACGCCGGACGAGCAGTACTTC

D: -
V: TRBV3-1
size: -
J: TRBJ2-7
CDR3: CASSQGWQDLSYEQYF
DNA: TGTGCCAGCAGCCAAGGATGGCAGGACCTCTCCTACGAGCAGTACTTC

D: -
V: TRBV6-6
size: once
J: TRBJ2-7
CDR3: CASSYAGTLAQYF
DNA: TGTGCCAGCAGTTACGCCGGGACATTAGCGCAGTACTTC

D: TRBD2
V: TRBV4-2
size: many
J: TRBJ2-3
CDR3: CASSQERGPTDTQYF
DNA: TGTGCCAGCAGCCAGGAGCGGGGGCCCACAGATACGCAGTATTTT

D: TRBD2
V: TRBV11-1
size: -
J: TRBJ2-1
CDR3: CASSLVPGLAAARSRYNEQFF
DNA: TGTGCCAGCAGCTTAGTCCCCGGACTAGCGGCGGCCAGGAGCAGGTACAATGAGCAGTTCTTC

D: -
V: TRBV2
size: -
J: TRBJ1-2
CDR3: CASSEGSGDYTF
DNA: TGTGCCAGCAGTGAAGGGTCAGGCGACTACACCTTC

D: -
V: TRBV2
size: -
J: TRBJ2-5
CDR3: CASCSRQETQYF
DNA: TGTGCCAGCTGCTCTAGACAAGAGACCCAGTACTTC

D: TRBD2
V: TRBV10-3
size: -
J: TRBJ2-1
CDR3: CAISGGLAGNNEQFF
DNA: TGTGCCATCAGTGGAGGACTAGCGGGGAACAATGAGCAGTTCTTC

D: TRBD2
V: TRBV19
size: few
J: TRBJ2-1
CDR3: CASSMWRTSVSYNEQFF
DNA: TGTGCCAGTAGTATGTGGAGGACTAGCGTCTCCTACAATGAGCAGTTCTTC

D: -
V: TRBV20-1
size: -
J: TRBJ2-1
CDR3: CSATPAGPYNEQFF
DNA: TGCAGTGCCACCCCAGCGGGTCCCTACAATGAGCAGTTCTTC

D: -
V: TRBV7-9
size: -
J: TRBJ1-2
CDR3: CASSPPAGTLHGYTF
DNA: TGTGCCAGCAGCCCTCCTGCCGGGACCTTGCATGGCTACACCTTC

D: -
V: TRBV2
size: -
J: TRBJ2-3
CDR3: CAKRGTDTQYF
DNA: TGTGCCAAGAGGGGTACAGATACGCAGTATTTT

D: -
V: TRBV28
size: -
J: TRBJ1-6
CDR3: CASSLGGTPNSPLHF
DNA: TGTGCCAGCAGTCTGGGGGGGACCCCTAATTCACCCCTCCACTTT

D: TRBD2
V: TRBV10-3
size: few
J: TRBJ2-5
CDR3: CAISEGTSGGETQYF
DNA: TGTGCCATCAGTGAAGGGACTAGCGGGGGGGAGACCCAGTACTTC

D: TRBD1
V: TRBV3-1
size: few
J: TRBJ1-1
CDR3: CASSQATGVTEAFF
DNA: TGTGCCAGCAGCCAAGCAACAGGGGTCACTGAAGCTTTCTTT

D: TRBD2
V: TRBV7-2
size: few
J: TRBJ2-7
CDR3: CASSFLAGVIVYEQYF
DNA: TGTGCCAGCAGCTTCCTAGCGGGAGTTATTGTCTACGAGCAGTACTTC

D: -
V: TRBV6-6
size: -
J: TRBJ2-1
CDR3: CASSFLGPYNEQFF
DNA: TGTGCCAGCAGCTTCTTGGGGCCCTACAATGAGCAGTTCTTC

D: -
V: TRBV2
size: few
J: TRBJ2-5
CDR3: CASRPWETQYF
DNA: TGTGCCTCGCGGCCTTGGGAGACCCAGTACTTC

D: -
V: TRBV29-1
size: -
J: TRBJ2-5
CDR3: CSVLMTSRVRYF
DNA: TGCAGCGTACTTATGACCTCCCGAGTTCGGTACTTC

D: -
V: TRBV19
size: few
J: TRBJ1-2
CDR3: CASSTTGSPLNYGYTF
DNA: TGTGCCAGTAGTACGACAGGTAGCCCCCTCAACTATGGCTACACCTTC

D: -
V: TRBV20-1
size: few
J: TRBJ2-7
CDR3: CSAGSGPVYEQYF
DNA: TGCAGTGCTGGTAGCGGACCTGTATACGAGCAGTACTTC

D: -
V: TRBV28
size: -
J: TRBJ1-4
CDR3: CATAGQRIEKLFF
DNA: TGTGCCACCGCTGGACAGCGGATTGAAAAACTGTTTTTT

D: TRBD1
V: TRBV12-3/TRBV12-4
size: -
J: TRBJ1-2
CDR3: CASSLIPDRVYGYTF
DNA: TGTGCCAGCAGCTTAATCCCCGACAGGGTCTATGGCTACACCTTC